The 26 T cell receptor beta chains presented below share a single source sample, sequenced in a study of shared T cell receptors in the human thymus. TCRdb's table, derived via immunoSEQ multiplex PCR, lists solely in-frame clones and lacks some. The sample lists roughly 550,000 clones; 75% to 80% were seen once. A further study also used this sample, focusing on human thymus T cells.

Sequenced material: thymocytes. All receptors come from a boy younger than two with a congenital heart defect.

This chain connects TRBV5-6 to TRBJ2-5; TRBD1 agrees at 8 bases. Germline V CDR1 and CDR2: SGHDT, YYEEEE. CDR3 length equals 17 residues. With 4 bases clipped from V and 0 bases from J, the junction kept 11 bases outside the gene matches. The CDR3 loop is CASSIGQGTLHQETQYF. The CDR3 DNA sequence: TGTGCCAGCAGCATCGGACAGGGTACCCTCCACCAAGAGACCCAGTACTTC.

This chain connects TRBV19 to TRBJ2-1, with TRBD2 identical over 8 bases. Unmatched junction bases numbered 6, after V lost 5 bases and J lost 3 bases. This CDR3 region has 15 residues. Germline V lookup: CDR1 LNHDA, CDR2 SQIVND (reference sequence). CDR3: CASSPSGLDYNEQFF. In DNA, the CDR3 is TGTGCCAGTAGTCCTAGCGGGCTAGACTACAATGAGCAGTTCTTC.

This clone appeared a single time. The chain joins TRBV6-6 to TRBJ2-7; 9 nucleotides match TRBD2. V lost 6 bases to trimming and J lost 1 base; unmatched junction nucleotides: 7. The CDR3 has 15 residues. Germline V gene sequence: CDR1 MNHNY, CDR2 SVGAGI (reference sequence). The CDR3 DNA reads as TGTGCCAGCAGGATACTAGCGGGCCCGTCCTACGAGCAGTACTTC. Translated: CASRILAGPSYEQYF.

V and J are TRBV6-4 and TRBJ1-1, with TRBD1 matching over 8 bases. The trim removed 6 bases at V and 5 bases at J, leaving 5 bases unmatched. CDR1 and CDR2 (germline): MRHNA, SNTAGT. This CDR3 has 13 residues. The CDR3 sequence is CASSGQGQTEAFF. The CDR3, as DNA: TGTGCCAGCAGCGGACAGGGTCAAACTGAAGCTTTCTTT.

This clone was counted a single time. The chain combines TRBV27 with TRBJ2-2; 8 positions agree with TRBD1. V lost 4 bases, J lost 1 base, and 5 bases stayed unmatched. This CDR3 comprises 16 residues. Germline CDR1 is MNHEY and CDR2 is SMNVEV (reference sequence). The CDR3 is CASSSRTGLNTGELFF. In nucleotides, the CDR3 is TGTGCCAGCAGTTCAAGGACAGGGCTGAACACCGGGGAGCTGTTTTTT.

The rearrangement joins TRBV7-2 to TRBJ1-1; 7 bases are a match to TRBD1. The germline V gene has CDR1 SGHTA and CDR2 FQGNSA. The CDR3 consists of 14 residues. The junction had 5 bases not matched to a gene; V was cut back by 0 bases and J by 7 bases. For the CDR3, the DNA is TGTGCCAGCAGCTTAGCAAGGGGGACAGTTGAAGCTTTCTTT. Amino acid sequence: CASSLARGTVEAFF.

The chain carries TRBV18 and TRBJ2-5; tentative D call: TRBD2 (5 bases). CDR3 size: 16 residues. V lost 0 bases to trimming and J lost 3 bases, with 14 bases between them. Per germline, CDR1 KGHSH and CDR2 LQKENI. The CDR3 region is CASSPPPPPGKETQYF. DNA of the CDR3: TGTGCCAGCTCACCACCACCTCCCCCGGGGAAAGAGACCCAGTACTTC. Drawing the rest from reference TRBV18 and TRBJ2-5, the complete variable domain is NAGVMQNPRHLVRRRGQEARLRCSPMKGHSHVYWYRQLPEEGLKFMVYLQKENIIDESGMPKERFSAEFPKEGPSILRIQQVVRGDSAAYFCASSPPPPPGKETQYFGPGTRLLVL.

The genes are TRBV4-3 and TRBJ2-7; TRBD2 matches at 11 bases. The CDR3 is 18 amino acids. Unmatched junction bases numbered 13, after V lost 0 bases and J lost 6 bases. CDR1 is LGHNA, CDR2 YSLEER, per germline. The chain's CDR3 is CASSQDGPSGRSRGEQYF. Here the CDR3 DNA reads TGCGCCAGCAGCCAAGATGGGCCTAGCGGGAGGTCCAGAGGCGAGCAGTACTTC.

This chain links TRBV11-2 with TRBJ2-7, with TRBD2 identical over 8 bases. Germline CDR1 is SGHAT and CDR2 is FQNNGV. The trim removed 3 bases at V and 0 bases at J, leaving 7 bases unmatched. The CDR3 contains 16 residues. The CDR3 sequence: CASSFGASGSSYEQYF. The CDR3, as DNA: TGTGCCAGCAGCTTCGGGGCAAGCGGGAGCTCCTACGAGCAGTACTTC.

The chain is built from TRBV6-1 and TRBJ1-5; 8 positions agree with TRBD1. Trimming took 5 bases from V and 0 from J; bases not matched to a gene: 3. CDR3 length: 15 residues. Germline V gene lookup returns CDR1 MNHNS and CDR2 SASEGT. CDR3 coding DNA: TGTGCCAGCAGTAGGACAGGGTGTAGCAATCAGCCCCAGCATTTT. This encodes CASSRTGCSNQPQHF.

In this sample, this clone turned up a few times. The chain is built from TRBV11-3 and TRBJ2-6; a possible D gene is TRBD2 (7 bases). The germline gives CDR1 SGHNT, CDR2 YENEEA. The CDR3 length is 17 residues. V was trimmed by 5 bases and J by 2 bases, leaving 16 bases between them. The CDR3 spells CASSPEGGTTGANVLTF. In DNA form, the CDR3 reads TGTGCCAGCAGCCCAGAGGGGGGGACTACTGGGGCCAACGTCCTGACTTTC.

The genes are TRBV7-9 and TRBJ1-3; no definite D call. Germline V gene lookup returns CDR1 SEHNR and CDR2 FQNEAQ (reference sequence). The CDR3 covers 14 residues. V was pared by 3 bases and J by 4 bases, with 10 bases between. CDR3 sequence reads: CASSLPDWGNTIYF. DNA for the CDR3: TGTGCCAGCAGCTTGCCGGACTGGGGAAACACCATATATTTT.

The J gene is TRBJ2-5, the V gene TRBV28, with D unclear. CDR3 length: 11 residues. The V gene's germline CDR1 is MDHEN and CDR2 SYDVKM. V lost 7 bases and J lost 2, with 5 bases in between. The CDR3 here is CASIGQETQYF. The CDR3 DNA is TGTGCCAGCATCGGGCAAGAGACCCAGTACTTC.

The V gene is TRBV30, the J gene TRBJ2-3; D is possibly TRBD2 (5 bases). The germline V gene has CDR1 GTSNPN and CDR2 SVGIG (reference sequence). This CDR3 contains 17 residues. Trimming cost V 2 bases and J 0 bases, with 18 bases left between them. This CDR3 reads CAWSRKVRGTSTDTQYF. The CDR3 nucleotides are TGTGCCTGGAGTAGGAAGGTTCGGGGAACTAGCACAGATACGCAGTATTTT.

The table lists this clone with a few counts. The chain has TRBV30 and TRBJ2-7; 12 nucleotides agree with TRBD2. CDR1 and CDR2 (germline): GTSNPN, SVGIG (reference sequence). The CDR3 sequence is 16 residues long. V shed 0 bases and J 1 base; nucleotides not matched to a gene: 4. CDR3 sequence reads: CAWSVEGLAGSYEQYF. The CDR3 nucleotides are TGTGCCTGGAGTGTTGAAGGACTAGCGGGGTCCTACGAGCAGTACTTC.

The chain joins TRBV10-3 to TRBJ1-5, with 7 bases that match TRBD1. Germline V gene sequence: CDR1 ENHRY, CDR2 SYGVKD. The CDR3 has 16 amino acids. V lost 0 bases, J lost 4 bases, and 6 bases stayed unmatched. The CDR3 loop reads CAISESRGQSNQPQHF. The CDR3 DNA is TGTGCCATCAGTGAGTCTAGGGGACAGTCTAATCAGCCCCAGCATTTT.

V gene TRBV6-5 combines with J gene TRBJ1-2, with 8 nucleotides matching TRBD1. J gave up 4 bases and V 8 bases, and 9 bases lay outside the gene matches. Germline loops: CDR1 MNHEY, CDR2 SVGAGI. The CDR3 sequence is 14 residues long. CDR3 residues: CASADRANFYGYTF. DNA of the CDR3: TGTGCCAGCGCGGACAGGGCAAACTTCTATGGCTACACCTTC.

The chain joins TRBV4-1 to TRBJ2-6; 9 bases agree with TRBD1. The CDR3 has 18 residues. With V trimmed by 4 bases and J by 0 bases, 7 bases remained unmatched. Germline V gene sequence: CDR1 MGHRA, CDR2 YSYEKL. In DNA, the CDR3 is TGCGCCAGCAGCCTTCTGACAGGGGGAAGCTCTGGGGCCAACGTCCTGACTTTC. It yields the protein CASSLLTGGSSGANVLTF.

The CDR3 nucleotides read TGTGCCAGCAGTTTGGCAGGGAGGGAACAAGAGACCCAGTACTTC. Its translation is CASSLAGREQETQYF. V is TRBV28 and J is TRBJ2-5, with 7 bases matching TRBD2. The CDR3 loop spans 15 amino acids. With 3 bases clipped from V and 2 bases from J, the junction kept 6 bases outside the gene matches. Looked up from germline, CDR1 is MDHEN and CDR2 is SYDVKM.

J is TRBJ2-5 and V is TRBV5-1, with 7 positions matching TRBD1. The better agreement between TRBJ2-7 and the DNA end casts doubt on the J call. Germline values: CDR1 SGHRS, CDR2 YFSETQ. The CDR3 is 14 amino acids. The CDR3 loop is CASSRTGQRSEQYF. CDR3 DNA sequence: TGCGCCAGCAGCCGAACGGGACAGCGAAGCGAGCAGTACTTC.

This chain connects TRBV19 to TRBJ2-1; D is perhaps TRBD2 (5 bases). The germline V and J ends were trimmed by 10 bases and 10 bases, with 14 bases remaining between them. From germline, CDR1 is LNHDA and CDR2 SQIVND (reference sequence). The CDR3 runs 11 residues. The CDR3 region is CATSSWEEQFF. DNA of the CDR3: TGTGCCACCTCCTCTTGGGAGGAGCAGTTCTTC.

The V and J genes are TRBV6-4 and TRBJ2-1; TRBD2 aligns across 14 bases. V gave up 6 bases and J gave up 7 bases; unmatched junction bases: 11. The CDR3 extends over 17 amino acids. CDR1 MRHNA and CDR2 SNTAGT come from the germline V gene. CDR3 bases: TGTGCCAGCAGCCAAACCGGGACTAGCGGGAGAAAAAATGAGCAGTTCTTC. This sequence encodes CASSQTGTSGRKNEQFF.

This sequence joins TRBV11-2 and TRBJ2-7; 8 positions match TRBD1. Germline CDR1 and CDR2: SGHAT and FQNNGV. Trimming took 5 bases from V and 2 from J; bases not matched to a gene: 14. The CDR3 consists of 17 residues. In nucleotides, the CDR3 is TGTGCCAGCAGCCGTGCCAGGGGGCTATCCCCTGCCTACGAGCAGTACTTC. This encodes CASSRARGLSPAYEQYF.

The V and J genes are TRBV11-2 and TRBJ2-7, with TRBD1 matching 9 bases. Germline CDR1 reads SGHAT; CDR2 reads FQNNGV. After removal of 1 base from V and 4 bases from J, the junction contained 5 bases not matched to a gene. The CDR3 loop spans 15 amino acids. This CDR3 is CASSLGTGGKYEQYF. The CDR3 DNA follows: TGTGCCAGCAGCTTAGGTACAGGGGGCAAGTACGAGCAGTACTTC. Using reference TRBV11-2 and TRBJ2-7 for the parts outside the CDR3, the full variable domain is EAGVAQSPRYKIIEKRQSVAFWCNPISGHATLYWYQQILGQGPKLLIQFQNNGVVDDSQLPKDRFSAERLKGVDSTLKIQPAKLEDSAVYLCASSLGTGGKYEQYFGPGTRLTVT.

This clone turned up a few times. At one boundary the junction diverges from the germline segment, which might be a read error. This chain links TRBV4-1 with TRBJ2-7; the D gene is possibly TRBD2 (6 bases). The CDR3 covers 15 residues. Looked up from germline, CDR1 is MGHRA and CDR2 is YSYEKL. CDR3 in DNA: TGCGCCAGCAGCCAAGTGGTAGCGGACAAAGGAGAGCTTTTCTTC. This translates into CASSQVVADKGELFF.

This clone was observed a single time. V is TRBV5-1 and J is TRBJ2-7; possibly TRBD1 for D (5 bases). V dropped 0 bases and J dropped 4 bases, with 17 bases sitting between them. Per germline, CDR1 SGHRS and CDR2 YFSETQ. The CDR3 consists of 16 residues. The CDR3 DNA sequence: TGCGCCAGCAGCTTGGCCCCCAGGGCGGTTATTTACGAGCAGTACTTC. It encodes CASSLAPRAVIYEQYF.